Each of the 17 T cell receptor beta chains below was sequenced from the same sample in a study of blood T cell repertoires in COVID-19. Some clones are missing from TCRdb's copy, which holds only in-frame ones; the method was immunoSEQ multiplex PCR. The sample holds hundreds of thousands of clones, over 70% seen once. The source material was peripheral blood. Every receptor here comes from a woman between 40 and 50 years old who had recovered from COVID-19.

This sequence joins TRBV6-5 and TRBJ2-5; a possible D gene is TRBD1 (6 bases). CDR3 length: 16 residues. CDR1 and CDR2 from the germline V gene are MNHEY and SVGAGI. The germline V and J ends were trimmed by 1 base and 5 bases, with 17 bases remaining between them. In DNA form, the CDR3 reads TGTGCCAGCAGTTACTTCACAGGGCTGGGCGGGGAGACCCAGTACTTC. It codes for CASSYFTGLGGETQYF.

The chain uses TRBV12-3 or TRBV12-4 and TRBJ1-4; a weak D match, TRBD1 (6 bases). The CDR3 extends over 13 amino acids. V lost 7 bases, J lost 8 bases, and 14 bases lay in between. In nucleotides, the CDR3 is TGTGCCAGCAAGCGAGGGGGTGGGGAAAAACTGTTTTTT. This codes for CASKRGGGEKLFF.

V usage is TRBV25-1 and J usage is TRBJ1-5; the match to TRBD1 covers 7 bases. The germline CDR1 and CDR2 sequences are MGHDK and SYGVNS. Germline trimming cut 4 bases from V and 4 bases from J; bases unmatched to any gene: 7. The CDR3 length is 15 residues. This CDR3 reads CASSVGRGRNQPQHF. CDR3 sequence (DNA): TGTGCCAGCAGTGTGGGCAGGGGGAGAAATCAGCCCCAGCATTTT. Looking up the rest from reference TRBV25-1 and TRBJ1-5 gives the full variable domain: EADIYQTPRYLVIGTGKKITLECSQTMGHDKMYWYQQDPGMELHLIHYSYGVNSTEKGDLSSESTVSRIRTEHFPLTLESARPSHTSQYLCASSVGRGRNQPQHFGDGTRLSIL.

This rearrangement joins TRBV12-5 to TRBJ2-7; a possible D gene is TRBD2 (6 bases). V lost 7 bases, J lost 3 bases, and 19 bases lay in between. The CDR3 sequence is 15 residues long. Germline V gene data show CDR1 as LGHNT and CDR2 as FRNRAP. CDR3 bases: TGTGCTAGTGACCATCTCGTGTCTAGCGTCTACGAGCAGTACTTC. Encoded protein: CASDHLVSSVYEQYF.

The gene calls are TRBV10-1 and TRBJ1-1; D possibly corresponds to TRBD1 (5 bases). The germline V gene has CDR1 WNHNN and CDR2 SYGVQD (reference sequence). V was clipped by 2 bases and J by 1 base, with 5 bases between them. This CDR3 is 13 amino acids long. The CDR3 reads CASSEDRNTEAFF. CDR3 sequence (DNA): TGCGCCAGCAGTGAGGACAGGAACACTGAAGCTTTCTTT.

The chain couples TRBV5-4 to TRBJ2-7; TRBD2 might be the D (6 bases). The CDR3 extends over 16 amino acids. Germline lookup yields CDR1 SGHNT and CDR2 YYREEE (reference sequence). Trimming pared 3 bases from V and 4 bases from J, leaving 20 bases between. The CDR3 nucleotides are TGTGCCAGCAGCTCTGGGACTCCCGCGTCCCCATACGAGCAGTACTTC. Its translation: CASSSGTPASPYEQYF. The complete variable domain, with remaining parts taken from reference TRBV5-4 and TRBJ2-7, reads ETGVTQSPTHLIKTRGQQVTLRCSSQSGHNTVSWYQQALGQGPQFIFQYYREEENGRGNFPPRFSGLQFPNYSSELNVNALELDDSALYLCASSSGTPASPYEQYFGPGTRLTVT.

The rearrangement links TRBV5-5 to TRBJ1-4; maybe TRBD1 (5 bases). Trimming took 6 bases from V and 6 from J, leaving 9 bases between them. The germline V gene encodes CDR1 SGHKS and CDR2 YYEKEE (reference sequence). This CDR3 comprises 12 residues. CDR3 loop: CASMPTDEKLFF. For the CDR3, the DNA is TGTGCCAGCATGCCGACAGATGAAAAACTGTTTTTT.

Comment on this clone: A read error may account for a junction end that differs from germline. The chain joins TRBV6-2 or TRBV6-3 to TRBJ2-7; D not certain. Per the germline V gene, CDR1 is MNHEY and CDR2 is SVGEGT. The CDR3 runs 13 residues. The CDR3 loop is CASSNSTFYEQYF. The CDR3 DNA follows: TGTGCCAGCAGTAACTCAACTTTCTACGAGCAGTACTTC.

The chain combines TRBV5-4 with TRBJ2-7; 8 nucleotides line up with TRBD2. The germline gives CDR1 SGHNT, CDR2 YYREEE (reference sequence). This CDR3 is 13 amino acids long. V lost 8 bases and J lost 0; bases outside the gene matches: 4. In DNA form, the CDR3 reads TGTGCCAGTAGCGGGGCGGACTCCTACGAGCAGTACTTC. Translation: CASSGADSYEQYF.

A single count supports this clone. The rearrangement uses TRBV7-2 and TRBJ2-7; 7 bases align to TRBD2. Germline values: CDR1 SGHTA, CDR2 FQGNSA. The CDR3 has 15 amino acids. The V and J ends lost 1 base and 1 base, in that order; junction bases with no gene match: 4. The CDR3 DNA reads as TGTGCCAGCAGCTTAGGGGCGGGGGTATCCTACGAGCAGTACTTC. The encoded protein is CASSLGAGVSYEQYF.

CDR3 sequence (DNA): TGTGCCAGCAGTGAAAGAGTAACCAAGTTCTTC. Translated: CASSERVTKFF. This chain uses TRBV2 with TRBJ2-1; D is undetermined. CDR1 is SNHLY, CDR2 FYNNEI, per germline. V was cut by 2 bases and J by 14 bases, with 10 bases left in between. CDR3 length equals 11 residues.

This rearrangement joins TRBV7-9 to TRBJ2-5, with D perhaps matching TRBD1 (6 bases). Germline values: CDR1 SEHNR, CDR2 FQNEAQ (reference sequence). Trimming shortened V by 5 bases and J by 2 bases, and 21 bases separated the two germline ends. There are 17 residues in the CDR3. The CDR3 region is CASSPVGDKGFQETQYF. The CDR3 DNA sequence: TGTGCCAGCAGCCCAGTGGGGGACAAGGGGTTTCAAGAGACCCAGTACTTC.

This clone was recorded a few times. V usage is TRBV27 and J usage is TRBJ1-2, with D maybe TRBD1 (5 bases). The CDR3 runs 14 residues. V was clipped by 4 bases and J by 6 bases, with 15 bases between them. CDR1 and CDR2 (germline): MNHEY, SMNVEV (reference sequence). The CDR3: CASSWFLPRDGYTF. The CDR3 DNA sequence: TGTGCCAGCAGTTGGTTCCTCCCCAGGGATGGCTACACCTTC.

The chain uses TRBV9 and TRBJ2-2; tentative D call: TRBD2 (5 bases). V lost 0 bases and J 2 bases, leaving 11 bases between the germline ends. The CDR3 spans 16 residues. Per the germline V gene, CDR1 is SGDLS and CDR2 is YYNGEE. As DNA, the CDR3 is TGTGCCAGCAGCGTAGATTCGGGGTTCAACACCGGGGAGCTGTTTTTT. As protein: CASSVDSGFNTGELFF.

This chain links TRBV9 with TRBJ2-7; TRBD1 aligns across 9 bases. In germline, CDR1 is SGDLS, CDR2 YYNGEE. After removal of 4 bases from V and 3 bases from J, the junction contained 5 bases not matched to a gene. The CDR3 has 14 residues. CDR3 nucleotide sequence: TGTGCCAGCAGCTCGAGGGGACAGGGCTACGAGCAGTACTTC. This gives the protein CASSSRGQGYEQYF.

The chain has TRBV5-6 and TRBJ2-3, with a weak D call TRBD1 (5 bases). Germline V CDR1 and CDR2: SGHDT, YYEEEE. V lost 4 bases and J lost 3, with 9 bases in between. CDR3 length equals 13 residues. CDR3 sequence (DNA): TGTGCCAGCAGCGTAGGGGTGACAGATACGCAGTATTTT. This sequence encodes CASSVGVTDTQYF.

This clone was found a few times. The CDR3 reads CAWRLAGGLETQYF. For the CDR3, the DNA is TGTGCCTGGAGGCTAGCGGGGGGGCTCGAGACCCAGTACTTC. The genes are TRBV30 and TRBJ2-5, with 12 bases lining up with TRBD2. Germline V gene sequence: CDR1 GTSNPN, CDR2 SVGIG (reference sequence). Losses at the gene ends were 3 bases for V and 5 bases for J; bases not matched to a gene: 4. The CDR3 totals 14 residues.